Shown below are 15 T cell receptor beta chains from a single sample sequenced in a study of cytomegalovirus exposure and HLA in healthy donors. The PCR employed 60 Vbeta primers together with 13 Jbeta primers. The repertoire was sequenced with immunoSEQ multiplex PCR; TCRdb's copy has only in-frame clones and lacks some. The table shows about 190,000 clones, with about four fifths occurring only once. The sample was PBMCs. The receptors were sampled from a woman aged 45-65 years in good health and CMV-seropositive.

The chain recombines TRBV5-4 with TRBJ2-3; 9 nucleotides line up with TRBD1. Trimming took 3 bases from V and 3 from J; bases not matched to a gene: 5. The CDR3 contains 15 residues. Germline V gene data show CDR1 as SGHNT and CDR2 as YYREEE (reference sequence). Here the CDR3 DNA reads TGTGCCAGCAGCTCGGGACAGGGTCGGACAGATACGCAGTATTTT. It is translated as CASSSGQGRTDTQYF.

V gene TRBV7-2 combines with J gene TRBJ2-3, with 8 bases aligning to TRBD2. V was pared by 5 bases and J by 2 bases, with 6 bases of the junction left unmatched. The CDR3 has 15 amino acids. The germline V gene encodes CDR1 SGHTA and CDR2 FQGNSA. The CDR3, as DNA: TGTGCCAGCAGCGACCTCGGGGGGGACACAGATACGCAGTATTTT. Residues: CASSDLGGDTDTQYF.

Comments on this clone: Compared with germline, one end of the junction differs, possibly owing to a read error. DNA of the CDR3: TGTTCCAGCAGCTTCCGGGGCGGGGAGGGTGGCTACACCTTC. The encoded protein is CSSSFRGGEGGYTF. The chain joins TRBV7-9 to TRBJ1-2; D perhaps matches TRBD1 (5 bases). CDR1 and CDR2 (germline): SEHNR, FQNEAQ (reference sequence). The CDR3 runs to 14 residues. Full variable domain (rest looked up from reference TRBV7-9 and TRBJ1-2): DTGVSQNPRHKITKRGQNVTFRCDPISEHNRLYWYRQTLGQGPEFLTYFQNEAQLEKSRLLSDRFSAERPKGSFSTLEIQRTEQGDSAMYLCSSSFRGGEGGYTFGSGTRLTVV.

This chain joins TRBV20-1 and TRBJ2-1; D may be TRBD1 (5 bases). Trimming pared 7 bases from V and 9 bases from J, leaving 13 bases between. The V gene's germline CDR1 is DFQATT and CDR2 SNEGSKA (reference sequence). There are 11 residues in the CDR3. The CDR3 here is CSGAIRGEQFF. In nucleotides, the CDR3 is TGCAGTGGAGCGATTAGGGGTGAGCAGTTCTTC.

The chain couples TRBV7-2 to TRBJ1-1; 7 nucleotides line up with TRBD1. The CDR3 is 15 amino acids. Germline CDR1 is SGHTA and CDR2 is FQGNSA. V dropped 4 bases and J dropped 1; count of bases not matched to a gene: 6. CDR3 sequence: CASSSQTGTNTEAFF. CDR3 nucleotides: TGTGCCAGCAGCTCCCAGACAGGGACGAACACTGAAGCTTTCTTT.

This clone was seen a few times. This chain uses TRBV6-1 with TRBJ1-1; no firm D call. The germline CDR1 and CDR2 sequences are MNHNS and SASEGT. The CDR3 covers 13 residues. V was trimmed by 6 bases and J by 0 bases, leaving 8 bases between them. This CDR3 is CASSPGMNTEAFF. The CDR3 DNA follows: TGTGCCAGCAGCCCCGGTATGAACACTGAAGCTTTCTTT.

V usage is TRBV28 and J usage is TRBJ1-6; 7 bases agree with TRBD1. V gave up 6 bases and J gave up 10 bases; unmatched junction bases: 12. Per the germline V gene, CDR1 is MDHEN and CDR2 is SYDVKM. This CDR3 is 15 amino acids long. The CDR3 DNA sequence: TGTGCCAGCAGACCACCTACAGGGGTAGAATCACCCCTCCACTTT. Its translation: CASRPPTGVESPLHF.

This clone was detected once. The V gene is TRBV10-1, the J gene TRBJ2-2, with D possibly being TRBD2 (7 bases). V lost 6 bases and J 0 bases, leaving 14 bases between the germline ends. Germline V gene data show CDR1 as WNHNN and CDR2 as SYGVQD (reference sequence). The CDR3 covers 16 residues. The CDR3, as DNA: TGCGCCAGCAGCCTCCTGGGGGGGCCGAACACCGGGGAGCTGTTTTTT. Its translation: CASSLLGGPNTGELFF.

The genes are TRBV9 and TRBJ1-5, with 11 nucleotides matching TRBD1. The ends lost 3 bases at V and 6 bases at J; junction bases unmatched: 2. Germline V gives CDR1 SGDLS, CDR2 YYNGEE. This CDR3 comprises 14 residues. CDR3 coding DNA: TGTGCCAGCAGCGCCGGGACAGGGGGTCAGCCCCAGCATTTT. This gives the protein CASSAGTGGQPQHF.

This clone was seen just once. The V gene is TRBV27, the J gene TRBJ1-5; 9 bases map to TRBD1. V lost 6 bases, J lost 6 bases, and 6 bases stayed unmatched. The germline V gene encodes CDR1 MNHEY and CDR2 SMNVEV (reference sequence). The CDR3 has 14 amino acids. The CDR3 DNA reads TGTGCCAGCAGGCCACAGGGGGCGATTCAGCCCCAGCATTTT. Its protein is CASRPQGAIQPQHF.

V gene TRBV19 combines with J gene TRBJ1-5; D perhaps matches TRBD1 (6 bases). V dropped 3 bases and J dropped 1 base, with 13 bases sitting between them. CDR1 LNHDA and CDR2 SQIVND come from the germline V gene (reference sequence). This CDR3 has 16 residues. CDR3 in DNA: TGTGCCAGTAGTATTTCTAGGGGGGGAAGCAATCAGCCCCAGCATTTT. Residues: CASSISRGGSNQPQHF.

This sequence joins TRBV30 and TRBJ1-1; D unclear. This CDR3 is built from 11 residues. Deletions cut 8 bases from V and 4 bases from J, with 11 bases between. Germline loops: CDR1 GTSNPN, CDR2 SVGIG (reference sequence). CDR3 in DNA: TGTGCCGCCGGGGTGGGCACTGAAGCTTTCTTT. Protein: CAAGVGTEAFF.

The chain employs TRBV7-2 and TRBJ2-1; possibly TRBD1 for D (5 bases). From germline, CDR1 is SGHTA and CDR2 FQGNSA. The CDR3 runs 13 residues. The ends were cut back, 7 bases at V and 12 bases at J, with 19 bases in the middle. This CDR3 reads CASTYNTGVRQFF. Here the CDR3 DNA reads TGTGCCAGCACCTATAATACAGGTGTAAGGCAGTTCTTC.

The chain links TRBV5-5 to TRBJ1-5; no reliable D call. V was pared by 5 bases and J by 3 bases, with 9 bases between. The CDR3 extends over 13 amino acids. The V gene's germline CDR1 is SGHKS and CDR2 YYEKEE (reference sequence). DNA of the CDR3: TGTGCCAGCAGACGGGTTCTCAATCAGCCCCAGCATTTT. It encodes CASRRVLNQPQHF.

The CDR3 loop reads CASSPRATGLAGVEQYF. The CDR3 region has the DNA TGTGCCAGCAGCCCAAGGGCCACGGGACTAGCGGGGGTCGAGCAGTACTTC. The gene calls are TRBV4-2 and TRBJ2-7, with 14 bases matching TRBD2. Germline V CDR1 and CDR2: LGHNA, YNFKEQ. V was pared by 4 bases and J by 6 bases, with 11 bases of the junction left unmatched. This CDR3 contains 17 residues.